One T cell receptor beta chain is described in this entry. Its antigen is undetermined. All donors were Caucasian adults living in Nashville, Tennessee. Sorted-subset replicate PCR reactions contained roughly 200 ng DNA, corresponding to 29,000 or so T cell genomes. Produced via immunoSEQ multiplex PCR; TCRdb's table is partial and in-frame only. This sample carries 2 million to 2.5 million clones, 95% of them seen once, and the ten largest clones take roughly 0.13%. The CDR3 loop spans 13 amino acids. The data stem from a study of shared clonotypes between healthy human individuals. Study-level findings and limits: Estimated richness was generally greater in naive than memory subsets. Shared clonotypes: about 5% naive CD4, around 3.5% naive CD8, about 2.4% memory CD4, more than 0.3% memory CD8.

The V and J genes are TRBV21-1 and TRBJ2-7; TRBD1 is taken as the D call from the table, unchecked against the DNA. TRBV21-1 is deemed a pseudogene. The sequenced sample consisted of naive CD4+ T cells sorted from blood. Subset meaning: CD45RA+ positively selected. This receptor was obtained from a young man in good health. CDR3: CASSKETGDEQYF. CDR3 coding DNA: TGTGCCAGCAGCAAAGAGACAGGGGACGAGCAGTACTTC.